The TCR beta chain described here comes from a study of blood T cell repertoires in COVID-19. Overall study: Donors in the United States, Italy and Spain gave samples during acute or convalescent COVID-19.

Self-reported history from a screening survey and questionnaire set each donor's cohort. Germline V gene data show CDR1 as MRHNA and CDR2 as SNTAGT. The CDR3 has 16 residues. The V gene end was trimmed by 3 bases and the J gene end by 0 bases; junction bases not matched to a gene: 1. Sequencing used immunoSEQ multiplex PCR; TCRdb keeps in-frame clones, though not all of them. The table lists about 160,000 clones, roughly 88% of them singletons, with around 7% in the top ten. Sequences were obtained from PBMCs or T cells enriched from blood (not recorded which). The chain carries TRBV6-4 and TRBJ2-3; 12 bases are a match to TRBD2. The clonotype comes from a woman in her 50s who had recovered from COVID-19. The CDR3 is CASSETSGGSTDTQYF. Here the CDR3 DNA reads TGTGCCAGCAGTGAGACTAGCGGGGGTAGCACAGATACGCAGTATTTT.